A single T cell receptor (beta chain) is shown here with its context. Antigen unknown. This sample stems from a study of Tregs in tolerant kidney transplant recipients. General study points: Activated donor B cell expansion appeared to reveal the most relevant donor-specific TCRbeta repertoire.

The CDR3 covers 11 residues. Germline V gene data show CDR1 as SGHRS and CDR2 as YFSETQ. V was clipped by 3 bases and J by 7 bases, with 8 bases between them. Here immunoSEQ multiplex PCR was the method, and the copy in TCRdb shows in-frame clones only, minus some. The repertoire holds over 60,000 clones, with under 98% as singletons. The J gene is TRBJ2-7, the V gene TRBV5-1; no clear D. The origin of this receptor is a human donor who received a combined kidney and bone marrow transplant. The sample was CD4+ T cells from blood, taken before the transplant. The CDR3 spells CASSSSGEQYF. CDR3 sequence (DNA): TGCGCCAGCAGCTCTAGTGGGGAGCAGTACTTC.